This passage covers 9 T cell receptor beta chains from one sample sequenced in a study of control samples from healthy donors and cancer patients. The method was immunoSEQ multiplex PCR; TCRdb's version includes in-frame clones alone and lacks a portion of them. Altogether around 170,000 clones are present, around 90% being singletons, with the ten largest covering approximately 0.7%. Sequences were obtained from blood. These receptors came from a woman aged 25-40 years in good health.

This chain uses TRBV5-1 with TRBJ2-3, with 8 bases lining up with TRBD2. Trimming took 4 bases from V and 5 from J; bases not matched to a gene: 12. The germline V gene encodes CDR1 SGHRS and CDR2 YFSETQ. There are 16 residues in the CDR3. The CDR3 DNA reads as TGCGCCAGCAGCCTAGGAACGGCGGGAGGATTAGATACGCAGTATTTT. It codes for CASSLGTAGGLDTQYF.

The chain joins TRBV4-3 to TRBJ1-6; D is uncertain. V was trimmed by 0 bases and J by 9 bases, leaving 12 bases between them. Germline V CDR1 and CDR2: LGHNA, YSLEER. The CDR3 is made up of 15 amino acids. CDR3 sequence (DNA): TGCGCCAGCAGCCAAGATCGATCGGAGTTTTCACCCCTCCACTTT. Translating gives CASSQDRSEFSPLHF.

The gene calls are TRBV6-6 and TRBJ2-7; 7 nucleotides line up with TRBD1. The CDR3 contains 16 residues. V shed 6 bases and J 0 bases; nucleotides not matched to a gene: 11. Germline-derived CDR1 and CDR2 are MNHNY and SVGAGI (reference sequence). The CDR3 spells CASRKDRVRGSYEQYF. In DNA form, the CDR3 reads TGTGCCAGCAGAAAAGACAGGGTGAGGGGCTCCTACGAGCAGTACTTC.

The chain recombines TRBV5-1 with TRBJ2-6, with D perhaps matching TRBD1 or TRBD2 (6 bases each). The CDR3 is made up of 16 amino acids. Deletions cut 4 bases from V and 5 bases from J, with 16 bases between. Per the germline V gene, CDR1 is SGHRS and CDR2 is YFSETQ. The CDR3 is CASSPQHGGWANVLTF. The CDR3 DNA is TGCGCCAGCAGCCCCCAGCACGGGGGCTGGGCCAACGTCCTGACTTTC. The variable domain in full, completed from reference TRBV5-1 and TRBJ2-6, reads KAGVTQTPRYLIKTRGQQVTLSCSPISGHRSVSWYQQTPGQGLQFLFEYFSETQRNKGNFPGRFSGRQFSNSRSEMNVSTLELGDSALYLCASSPQHGGWANVLTFGAGSRLTVL.

The rearrangement uses TRBV29-1 and TRBJ2-7, with D perhaps TRBD2 (7 bases). The CDR3 has 15 amino acids. Germline V lookup: CDR1 SQVTM, CDR2 ANQGSEA. With 6 bases removed from V and 3 bases from J, the gap between germline ends came to 21 bases. CDR3 loop: CSVRGGAFNHYEQYF. As DNA, the CDR3 is TGCAGCGTGAGGGGGGGGGCCTTTAACCACTACGAGCAGTACTTC.

The J gene is TRBJ2-3, the V gene TRBV5-1; 9 bases agree with TRBD1. The CDR3 consists of 16 residues. V shed 0 bases and J 1 base; nucleotides not matched to a gene: 3. From germline, CDR1 is SGHRS and CDR2 YFSETQ. CDR3 in amino acids: CASSLARTGGTDTQYF. CDR3 nucleotides: TGCGCCAGCAGCTTGGCCAGGACAGGGGGCACAGATACGCAGTATTTT.

The gene calls are TRBV5-1 and TRBJ1-2; 7 bases agree with TRBD1. The CDR3 contains 15 residues. CDR1 and CDR2 (germline): SGHRS, YFSETQ. V gave up 0 bases and J gave up 2 bases; unmatched junction bases: 4. This CDR3 reads CASSLGDRENYGYTF. For the CDR3, the DNA is TGCGCCAGCAGCTTGGGGGACAGAGAGAACTATGGCTACACCTTC.

This rearrangement joins TRBV28 to TRBJ2-7; TRBD1 might be the D (8 bases). Germline V gene data show CDR1 as MDHEN and CDR2 as SYDVKM. V lost 4 bases, J lost 7 bases, and 23 bases lay in between. CDR3 length: 16 residues. The CDR3 DNA is TGTGCCAGCAGTTCCATAGGGGACAGGCCCGGGGGGGAGCAGTACTTC. Translated, it gives CASSSIGDRPGGEQYF. The full variable domain, its missing parts supplied by reference TRBV28 and TRBJ2-7, is DVKVTQSSRYLVKRTGEKVFLECVQDMDHENMFWYRQDPGLGLRLIYFSYDVKMKEKGDIPEGYSVSREKKERFSLILESASTNQTSMYLCASSSIGDRPGGEQYFGPGTRLTVT.

This sequence joins TRBV4-1 and TRBJ1-5, with D maybe TRBD1 (6 bases). The CDR3 length is 15 residues. Germline V gene lookup returns CDR1 MGHRA and CDR2 YSYEKL. V was cut by 0 bases and J by 2 bases, with 8 bases left in between. DNA of the CDR3: TGCGCCAGCAGCCAAGATTGGGGGCGCAATCAGCCCCAGCATTTT. Encoded protein: CASSQDWGRNQPQHF.